The next 21 T cell receptor beta chains were all read from a single sample in a study of beta chain features in type 1 diabetes. Overall study findings and caveats: TCRB CDR3 length was moderately but significantly reduced in all four CD4+ subsets of Type 1 diabetes patients.

Antigens for these TCRs are unknown. The investigators reverse transcribed all of the isolated RNA, so they sequenced expressed TCRB transcripts. Sequencing used immunoSEQ multiplex PCR; TCRdb keeps in-frame clones, though not all of them. This table holds around 650,000 clones, around 12% found once. The sequencing sample was made of naive CD4+ T cells from blood. These TCRs come from a man aged 30-40 years with type 1 diabetes.

J is TRBJ1-4 and V is TRBV5-4; D is possibly TRBD1 (5 bases). Germline V gene data show CDR1 as SGHNT and CDR2 as YYREEE (reference sequence). CDR3 length: 15 residues. With 0 bases removed from V and 3 bases from J, the gap between germline ends came to 9 bases. Here the CDR3 reads CASSLAGASNEKLFF. For the CDR3, the DNA is TGTGCCAGCAGCTTGGCCGGGGCGTCTAATGAAAAACTGTTTTTT. Filled out from reference TRBV5-4 and TRBJ1-4, the complete variable domain reads ETGVTQSPTHLIKTRGQQVTLRCSSQSGHNTVSWYQQALGQGPQFIFQYYREEENGRGNFPPRFSGLQFPNYSSELNVNALELDDSALYLCASSLAGASNEKLFFGSGTQLSVL.

This chain links TRBV11-2 with TRBJ2-5; TRBD2 agrees at 9 bases. This CDR3 contains 14 residues. The germline CDR1 and CDR2 sequences are SGHAT and FQNNGV. Trimming removed 4 bases from V and 4 bases from J; junction bases left unmatched: 4. For the CDR3, the DNA is TGTGCCAGCAGCTCAGGGACTAGCCGAGAGACCCAGTACTTC. It translates to CASSSGTSRETQYF. Drawing the rest from reference TRBV11-2 and TRBJ2-5, the complete variable domain is EAGVAQSPRYKIIEKRQSVAFWCNPISGHATLYWYQQILGQGPKLLIQFQNNGVVDDSQLPKDRFSAERLKGVDSTLKIQPAKLEDSAVYLCASSSGTSRETQYFGPGTRLLVL.

This clone was picked up a small number of times. The chain couples TRBV2 to TRBJ1-6; D perhaps matches TRBD1 (5 bases). CDR1 is SNHLY and CDR2 is FYNNEI in the germline V gene. The CDR3 has 12 amino acids. CDR3 bases: TGTGCTTTGGGGGGGAATAATTCACCCCTCCACTTT. Translating it yields CALGGNNSPLHF.

The CDR3 DNA reads as TGTGCCAGCAGCAAAGGAGGGCAGGGGGCTACAATGAACTATGGCTACACCTTC. This translates into CASSKGGQGATMNYGYTF. The rearrangement links TRBV21-1 to TRBJ1-2; no check of the table's D call, TRBD1, against the DNA was made. TRBV21-1 counts as a pseudogene. The CDR3 extends over 18 amino acids.

There are a few counts of this clone. The chain joins TRBV27 to TRBJ2-2; 8 nucleotides align to TRBD1. The CDR3 has 15 amino acids. CDR1 is MNHEY and CDR2 is SMNVEV in the germline V gene (reference sequence). V dropped 4 bases and J dropped 7; count of bases not matched to a gene: 8. The DNA of the CDR3 is TGTGCCAGCAGTTGGGGCAGGGGGCGCAACGGGGAGCTGTTTTTT. Translated: CASSWGRGRNGELFF.

The rearrangement uses TRBV4-3 and TRBJ2-1; D tentatively fits TRBD1 or TRBD2 (6 bases each). The germline CDR1 and CDR2 sequences are LGHNA and YSLEER. The CDR3 is 16 amino acids. Trimming removed 0 bases from V and 6 bases from J, with 15 bases in between. CDR3 sequence (DNA): TGCGCCAGCAGCCAAGATCCGGGGGCAGGGCGCAATGAGCAGTTCTTC. As protein: CASSQDPGAGRNEQFF.

The chain has TRBV5-1 and TRBJ2-3; TRBD1 matches 9 bases. The germline V gene encodes CDR1 SGHRS and CDR2 YFSETQ. After removal of 5 bases from V and 0 bases from J, the junction contained 4 bases not matched to a gene. The CDR3 covers 15 residues. The CDR3 loop is CASRTGTGSTDTQYF. The CDR3 DNA reads TGCGCCAGCAGGACCGGGACAGGGAGCACAGATACGCAGTATTTT.

This clone was counted only a few times. The chain combines TRBV5-6 with TRBJ1-1; D gene ambiguous. The CDR3 loop spans 13 amino acids. Looked up from germline, CDR1 is SGHDT and CDR2 is YYEEEE. The V end was cut by 4 bases, the J end by 4 bases, with 11 bases between. The chain's CDR3 is CASSLHGSTEAFF. The DNA for the CDR3 is TGTGCCAGCAGCCTACATGGCAGCACTGAAGCTTTCTTT. Full variable domain (rest looked up from reference TRBV5-6 and TRBJ1-1): DAGVTQSPTHLIKTRGQQVTLRCSPKSGHDTVSWYQQALGQGPQFIFQYYEEEERQRGNFPDRFSGHQFPNYSSELNVNALLLGDSALYLCASSLHGSTEAFFGQGTRLTVV.

This chain connects TRBV7-2 to TRBJ2-7; D possibly uses TRBD1 or TRBD2 (5 bases each). Germline lookup yields CDR1 SGHTA and CDR2 FQGNSA. Trimming shortened V by 1 base and J by 3 bases, and 13 bases separated the two germline ends. The length of the CDR3 is 15 residues. In DNA, the CDR3 is TGTGCCAGCAGCTTAGGGGGGACGGCGATCTACGAGCAGTACTTC. This translates into CASSLGGTAIYEQYF.

V and J are TRBV7-2 and TRBJ1-1, with D perhaps matching TRBD1 (6 bases). The V gene lost 5 bases and the J gene lost 3 bases, with 16 bases spanning the gap. The CDR3 extends over 15 amino acids. In germline, CDR1 is SGHTA, CDR2 FQGNSA. As DNA, the CDR3 is TGTGCCAGCAGCCCATTCGGACAGAAGGACACTGAAGCTTTCTTT. Encoded protein: CASSPFGQKDTEAFF.

The chain couples TRBV7-2 to TRBJ2-6; TRBD1 matches 9 bases. In germline, CDR1 is SGHTA, CDR2 FQGNSA. CDR3 size: 16 residues. The V and J ends lost 5 bases and 2 bases, in that order; junction bases with no gene match: 4. The CDR3 region is CASSTQGAAGANVLTF. CDR3 sequence (DNA): TGTGCCAGCAGCACACAGGGGGCGGCTGGGGCCAACGTCCTGACTTTC. The whole variable domain, remainder taken from reference TRBV7-2 and TRBJ2-6, is GAGVSQSPSNKVTEKGKDVELRCDPISGHTALYWYRQSLGQGLEFLIYFQGNSAPDKSGLPSDRFSAERTGGSVSTLTIQRTQQEDSAVYLCASSTQGAAGANVLTFGAGSRLTVL.

V usage is TRBV25-1 and J usage is TRBJ1-1; perhaps TRBD1 as D (5 bases). The CDR3 covers 13 residues. V was shortened by 6 bases and J by 6 bases, with 14 bases between the two germline ends. CDR1 and CDR2 (germline): MGHDK, SYGVNS. CDR3 sequence: CASRKSGGAEAFF. The CDR3 DNA sequence: TGTGCCAGCAGGAAATCAGGAGGGGCTGAAGCTTTCTTT.

This clone was observed a few times. V is TRBV7-2 and J is TRBJ2-2; 11 bases align to TRBD1. V gave up 5 bases and J gave up 4 bases; unmatched junction bases: 6. This CDR3 contains 16 residues. Germline values: CDR1 SGHTA, CDR2 FQGNSA. CDR3 nucleotides: TGTGCCAGCAGCCCCCCCGGGACAGGGGGCACCGGGGAGCTGTTTTTT. Protein product: CASSPPGTGGTGELFF.

This clone was seen only once. V gene TRBV2 combines with J gene TRBJ1-5; D is uncertain. The V gene's germline CDR1 is SNHLY and CDR2 FYNNEI. Trimming removed 4 bases from V and 0 bases from J, with 16 bases in between. The CDR3 is 17 amino acids. As DNA, the CDR3 is TGTGCCAGCAGTGCGGACCCGCAGTGGTATAGCAATCAGCCCCAGCATTTT. Amino acid sequence: CASSADPQWYSNQPQHF.

A few counts support this clone. The chain joins TRBV13 to TRBJ2-5; D is unclear. In germline, CDR1 is PRHDT, CDR2 FYEKMQ (reference sequence). Deletions cut 10 bases from V and 2 bases from J, with 11 bases between. The CDR3 sequence is 12 residues long. The CDR3 nucleotides read TGTGCCACTAGGCGCTATCAAGAGACCCAGTACTTC. It yields the protein CATRRYQETQYF.

This clone occurred a few times. The V call is TRBV7-9, the J call TRBJ1-2; 9 nucleotides match TRBD1. Trimming took 7 bases from V and 2 from J; bases not matched to a gene: 20. Germline values: CDR1 SEHNR, CDR2 FQNEAQ (reference sequence). This CDR3 region has 19 residues. CDR3 region: CASTELRMPGTGRNYGYTF. CDR3 DNA: TGTGCCAGCACCGAACTCAGGATGCCTGGGACAGGGAGGAACTATGGCTACACCTTC.

This clone was counted only a few times. The chain couples TRBV28 to TRBJ1-5; 8 bases line up with TRBD1. Trimming at V came to 7 bases and at J to 2 bases, leaving 10 bases not matched to a gene. The CDR3 runs to 16 residues. Per germline, CDR1 MDHEN and CDR2 SYDVKM. CDR3: CASTSTGDGGNQPQHF. DNA of the CDR3: TGTGCCAGCACCTCGACAGGGGACGGGGGCAATCAGCCCCAGCATTTT. Complete variable domain (other parts from reference TRBV28 and TRBJ1-5): DVKVTQSSRYLVKRTGEKVFLECVQDMDHENMFWYRQDPGLGLRLIYFSYDVKMKEKGDIPEGYSVSREKKERFSLILESASTNQTSMYLCASTSTGDGGNQPQHFGDGTRLSIL.

The chain links TRBV28 to TRBJ1-2; D ambiguous. Germline V gene lookup returns CDR1 MDHEN and CDR2 SYDVKM. The CDR3 loop spans 13 amino acids. With 6 bases removed from V and 8 bases from J, the gap between germline ends came to 16 bases. CDR3 DNA sequence: TGTGCCAGCAGGCTCTCCTCGGTTAACGGCTACACCTTC. Translating it yields CASRLSSVNGYTF.

This clone has only a few counts. The chain has TRBV5-4 and TRBJ2-7; TRBD1 or TRBD2 may be the D gene (6 bases each). CDR1 is SGHNT, CDR2 YYREEE, per germline (reference sequence). CDR3 length: 14 amino acids. V lost 4 bases and J lost 1, with 12 bases in between. CDR3 amino acids: CASSGRGPSYEQYF. CDR3 DNA sequence: TGTGCCAGCAGCGGTCGGGGGCCTTCCTACGAGCAGTACTTC.

V gene TRBV5-1 combines with J gene TRBJ2-1, with 11 bases identical to TRBD1. The ends lost 4 bases at V and 6 bases at J; junction bases unmatched: 12. Germline V gene lookup returns CDR1 SGHRS and CDR2 YFSETQ. The CDR3 runs to 17 residues. The CDR3 DNA follows: TGCGCCAGCAGCCCGGGACAGGGGGACACCCTTTCCAATGAGCAGTTCTTC. This translates into CASSPGQGDTLSNEQFF.

This clone was seen a handful of times. The chain joins TRBV7-9 to TRBJ2-3, with 7 bases lining up with TRBD2. The V segment lost 5 bases and the J segment 6 bases; nucleotides outside the gene matches: 8. The CDR3 consists of 14 residues. Germline V lookup: CDR1 SEHNR, CDR2 FQNEAQ (reference sequence). CDR3 protein: CASSLSGDPDTQYF. CDR3 sequence (DNA): TGTGCCAGCAGCCTCAGCGGGGACCCGGATACGCAGTATTTT.